This TCR beta chain was obtained from a study of shared T cell receptors in the human thymus. The CDR3 sequence is 15 residues long. Germline loops: CDR1 SGHTA, CDR2 FQGNSA. Trimming left V 1 base short and J 6 bases short, with 10 bases between. The protocol was immunoSEQ multiplex PCR, while the TCRdb copy is restricted to in-frame clones and leaves out a portion. The table includes 700,000 or so clones, approximately 85% detected once. This sample was also put to use in a study of human thymus T cells. That report notes: The thymus was resected at corrective cardiac surgery. Biased V and J segment usage appeared in thymus and peripheral blood. Related studies found that unrelated individuals share highly overlapping thymic repertoires.

This chain uses TRBV7-2 with TRBJ1-6; D is possibly TRBD1 (6 bases). This clonotype was sampled from a girl under three years old with a congenital heart defect. The sequenced material came from thymocytes. CDR3 in amino acids: CASSLGGTPNSPLHF. In nucleotides, the CDR3 is TGTGCCAGCAGCTTAGGGGGGACACCTAATTCACCCCTCCACTTT. The whole variable domain, remainder taken from reference TRBV7-2 and TRBJ1-6, is GAGVSQSPSNKVTEKGKDVELRCDPISGHTALYWYRQSLGQGLEFLIYFQGNSAPDKSGLPSDRFSAERTGGSVSTLTIQRTQQEDSAVYLCASSLGGTPNSPLHFGNGTRLTVT.